The 14 T cell receptor beta chains below were found in one sample sequenced in a study of cytomegalovirus exposure and HLA in healthy donors. The PCR had 60 Vbeta and 13 Jbeta primers. Data came from immunoSEQ multiplex PCR; TCRdb stores just in-frame clones and leaves some out. The top ten clones hold around 1.4% of a sample with about 89,000 clones, 76% of them seen once. The sample was PBMCs. These receptor sequences come from a male donor in good health and CMV-seronegative.

This clone was found a few times. In DNA, the CDR3 is TGTGCCAGCACCAGGGGGAGGACTGAAGCTTTCTTT. Protein sequence: CASTRGRTEAFF. The chain has TRBV6-6 and TRBJ1-1; 7 nucleotides agree with TRBD1. Germline V gene lookup returns CDR1 MNHNY and CDR2 SVGAGI (reference sequence). CDR3 length: 12 amino acids. The junction had 4 bases not matched to a gene; V was cut back by 7 bases and J by 5 bases.

CDR3 DNA sequence: TGTGCCAGCAGCCCCCTAGCGGGGCGGGGAGATACGCAGTATTTT. Amino acids: CASSPLAGRGDTQYF. The chain carries TRBV9 and TRBJ2-3; the match to TRBD2 covers 9 bases. Looked up from germline, CDR1 is SGDLS and CDR2 is YYNGEE. V shed 4 bases, J shed 5 bases, and the junction held 8 bases outside the gene matches. This CDR3 spans 15 amino acids.

The V and J genes are TRBV5-1 and TRBJ2-5; the match to TRBD2 covers 10 bases. Germline trimming cut 1 base from V and 4 bases from J; bases unmatched to any gene: 10. Per germline, CDR1 SGHRS and CDR2 YFSETQ. The CDR3 runs 17 residues. The CDR3 is CASSLRRLAGEGETQYF. CDR3 DNA: TGCGCCAGCAGCTTGAGGAGGCTAGCGGGAGAGGGAGAGACCCAGTACTTC.

The rearrangement joins TRBV28 to TRBJ1-2; weak D call: TRBD1 (6 bases). The CDR3 covers 17 residues. V lost 3 bases and J lost 4, with 21 bases in between. In germline, CDR1 is MDHEN, CDR2 SYDVKM. For the CDR3, the DNA is TGTGCCAGCAGTTTCTTTAAGGGGCGCAGGGGTTCCTATGGCTACACCTTC. It encodes CASSFFKGRRGSYGYTF.

This rearrangement joins TRBV27 to TRBJ1-2; TRBD1 is a possible D gene (6 bases). Germline V gene data show CDR1 as MNHEY and CDR2 as SMNVEV (reference sequence). This CDR3 spans 17 amino acids. Trimming left V 2 bases short and J 0 bases short, with 16 bases between. The CDR3: CASSLDRLVGANYGYTF. The CDR3 nucleotides are TGTGCCAGCAGTTTAGACAGGCTAGTGGGGGCTAACTATGGCTACACCTTC.

The table lists this clone with a few counts. The chain carries TRBV19 and TRBJ2-7, with unresolved D. From germline, CDR1 is LNHDA and CDR2 SQIVND (reference sequence). CDR3 size: 12 residues. The V end lost 3 bases, the J end lost 3 bases, and 6 bases lay between the germline ends. As DNA, the CDR3 is TGTGCCAGTAGTATTAATTACTACGAGCAGTACTTC. Residues: CASSINYYEQYF.

CDR3 DNA: TGTGCCAGCAGCGTGCCGTTACAGGGTGGCAATGAGCAGTTCTTC. Amino acids: CASSVPLQGGNEQFF. The genes are TRBV7-9 and TRBJ2-1, with a weak D call TRBD1 (6 bases). V was trimmed by 5 bases and J by 6 bases, leaving 17 bases between them. Looked up from germline, CDR1 is SEHNR and CDR2 is FQNEAQ (reference sequence). This CDR3 has 15 residues.

V gene TRBV9 combines with J gene TRBJ1-3, with D unclear. The CDR3 loop spans 17 amino acids. Trimming took off 0 bases at V and 2 bases at J, with 15 bases between the two ends. CDR1 is SGDLS, CDR2 YYNGEE, per germline. CDR3 protein: CASSVAEVVLAGNTIYF. The CDR3 DNA sequence: TGTGCCAGCAGCGTAGCTGAGGTAGTGTTGGCTGGAAACACCATATATTTT. Full variable domain (outside the CDR3, taken from reference TRBV9 and TRBJ1-3): DSGVTQTPKHLITATGQRVTLRCSPRSGDLSVYWYQQSLDQGLQFLIQYYNGEERAKGNILERFSAQQFPDLHSELNLSSLELGDSALYFCASSVAEVVLAGNTIYFGEGSWLTVV.

The rearrangement links TRBV11-2 to TRBJ1-4; a weak D match, TRBD1 (5 bases). Per germline, CDR1 SGHAT and CDR2 FQNNGV. V was pared by 1 base and J by 8 bases, with 14 bases between. The CDR3 loop spans 15 amino acids. CDR3 sequence: CASSLALRDWEKLFF. CDR3 DNA sequence: TGTGCCAGCAGCTTAGCGCTCAGGGATTGGGAAAAACTGTTTTTT.

CDR3 region: CASSLGETQNYGYTF. The DNA for the CDR3 is TGCGCCAGCAGCCTGGGAGAGACACAGAACTATGGCTACACCTTC. The chain has TRBV5-1 and TRBJ1-2; D is undetermined. CDR1 is SGHRS, CDR2 YFSETQ, per germline. Trimming removed 4 bases at V and 2 bases at J, with 15 bases between. The CDR3 has 15 residues.

V usage is TRBV14 and J usage is TRBJ1-1; TRBD1 aligns across 7 bases. V lost 1 base to trimming and J lost 5 bases; unmatched junction nucleotides: 4. From germline, CDR1 is SGHDN and CDR2 FVKESK. The CDR3 contains 14 residues. The CDR3 spells CASSQVTGKTEAFF. The DNA for the CDR3 is TGTGCCAGCAGCCAAGTGACAGGGAAGACTGAAGCTTTCTTT.

The CDR3 is CASSSASGSSYNEQFF. The CDR3 nucleotides are TGCGCCAGCAGCTCCGCTAGCGGCAGCTCCTACAATGAGCAGTTCTTC. The genes are TRBV5-1 and TRBJ2-1; 7 bases fit TRBD2. The length of the CDR3 is 16 residues. J lost 0 bases, V lost 3 bases, and 6 bases had no gene match. Germline loops: CDR1 SGHRS, CDR2 YFSETQ.

V and J are TRBV27 and TRBJ1-1; D is possibly TRBD1 (5 bases). Between the trimmed V and J ends, which lost 4 bases and 3 bases, there was a span of 9 bases. The CDR3 is made up of 13 amino acids. Germline V gene sequence: CDR1 MNHEY, CDR2 SMNVEV (reference sequence). The CDR3 coding sequence is TGTGCCAGCAGTTGGCGGGGGGACACTGAAGCTTTCTTT. As protein: CASSWRGDTEAFF.

V usage is TRBV2 and J usage is TRBJ1-2; D unresolved. CDR1 and CDR2 from the germline V gene are SNHLY and FYNNEI. V dropped 8 bases and J dropped 0 bases, with 13 bases sitting between them. There are 14 residues in the CDR3. This CDR3 is CASRVREANYGYTF. In DNA form, the CDR3 reads TGTGCCAGCCGGGTACGAGAAGCTAACTATGGCTACACCTTC.